What follows describes a single TCR beta chain. This clonotype was counted between two and nine times. Its antigen remains unidentified. Per-nucleotide qualities are absent, and no much larger clonotype sits a single base away. The record originates from a study of T cells in Graves' hyperthyroidism and ophthalmopathy (dated by TCRdb to about 2019). Study-wide context: Peripheral blood samples were taken at initial diagnosis, before any treatment was given. According to the paper, TCR Vbeta CDR3 sequencing was carried out on more than 120 peripheral blood samples, which came from about 45 ophthalmopathy, around 75 hyperthyroidism and about 17 progressor patients. After sampling, hyperthyroidism patients received methimazole starting at 30 mg daily, and ophthalmopathy patients received high-dose intravenous methylprednisolone. The 90 to 100 discovery patients were randomly split 7:3 into training and test sets. In roughly six Graves' hyperthyroidism patients, the study also compared T-cell repertoires from thyroid tissue with T-cell repertoires from blood. To identify TCR V-J signatures that set the groups apart, the researchers used a discovery cohort of about a hundred patients, made up of 43 with Graves' ophthalmopathy and about 59 with stable Graves' hyperthyroidism. An independent validation cohort of under 20 hyperthyroidism patients and more than 15 patients who later progressed to ophthalmopathy tested prospective prediction of ophthalmopathy. Study-level results and caveats: A model built on a 13 V-J signature distinguished ophthalmopathy from stable hyperthyroidism, reaching about 88% sensitivity and about 81% specificity in cross-validation and 80%/75% in testing. Most expanded thyroid clonotypes (frequency above 0.001) were also found in blood, which suggests that blood repertoires may mirror thyroid immune responses. Sample size was not statistically predetermined, and investigators were not blinded to group allocation. In validation, the model predicted progression to ophthalmopathy with around 71% sensitivity and approximately 74% specificity, a median of approximately 6.5 months before onset.

Graves' hyperthyroidism was defined as stable when no progression to ophthalmopathy occurred over 18 months of follow-up. Hyperthyroidism patients were aged 18 to 65 years and newly diagnosed, with disease duration of less than 2 months. Patients with uncontrolled infections, other autoimmune diseases, pregnancy or lactation were excluded. Diagnoses were established on the basis of clinical symptoms, serum thyroxine and TRAb, thyroid ultrasound, and orbital computed tomography. PBMCs were isolated from roughly 10 ml of fresh peripheral blood by Ficoll-Paque density gradient centrifugation. Trizol reagent was used to extract total RNA, and RNA quality was then checked on an Agilent 2100 Bioanalyzer. CDR3 length: 15 amino acids, cysteine to phenylalanine. The read is trimmed to its CDR3 DNA, 45 bases read in frame from base 1. Taken from the germline V gene (reference sequence), the CDR1 and CDR2 loops are DFQATT and SNEGSKA. V trim: 5 bases; J trim: 6 bases; unmatched bases: 10.

The TCR beta CDR3 regions were amplified from RNA transcripts. The first round of RT-PCR for the TCR CDR3 was performed with the HTBI primer set and the Qiagen OneStep RT-PCR kit. Libraries were constructed in a second round of multiplex PCR, after which size selection and purification were performed. The libraries were sequenced on an Illumina HiSeq2000 using paired-end 100 bp reads. Regarding the original processing steps: SOAPnuke was used to process the raw data, with reads discarded if the reads contained adapters or uncalled bases, had a mean Phred below 15, or lacked an exact constant-primer or identifier match. High-quality paired reads were merged with COPE v1.2.5, and unique nucleotide sequences were defined as clonotypes. Clonotypes were aligned to IMGT TRBV, TRBD and TRBJ reference segments using MiTCR v1.1. The analysis was restricted to V-J combinations with a frequency above 0.0001, which together covered 99.2% of the repertoires. The TCS score was defined as F50 (clonal expansion) divided by E x V (chaos), with BLOSUM62-based TCRdist calculated between CDR3 peptides within each V-J. Welch's t-statistics and random forest reduced just over 500 V-J features to roughly 13, which were used in a naive Bayes classifier (R e1071). TCRdb reworked the public reads: Q25 trimming with fastp, MiXCR clone assembly, productive beta chains retained. Rows with a matching CDR3 protein are joined into one entry that keeps the most common DNA and genes. The V and J calls were determined by TCRdb, not by the authors. In this sample the table shows approximately 700,000 distinct CDR3 sequences, roughly 15% of which occur a single time. Of the sample, around 7.7% is held by the ten largest clones.

The sample comprised blood. The clonotype was recovered from a man aged 18 to 29 with Graves' hyperthyroidism. The chain is assembled from TRBV20-1 and TRBJ2-1; TRBD2 agrees with 10 junctional bases. The DNA sequence is TGCAGTGCTCAACCCAGCGGGAGGGCCCTCAATGAGCAGTTCTTC. It translates to CSAQPSGRALNEQFF.